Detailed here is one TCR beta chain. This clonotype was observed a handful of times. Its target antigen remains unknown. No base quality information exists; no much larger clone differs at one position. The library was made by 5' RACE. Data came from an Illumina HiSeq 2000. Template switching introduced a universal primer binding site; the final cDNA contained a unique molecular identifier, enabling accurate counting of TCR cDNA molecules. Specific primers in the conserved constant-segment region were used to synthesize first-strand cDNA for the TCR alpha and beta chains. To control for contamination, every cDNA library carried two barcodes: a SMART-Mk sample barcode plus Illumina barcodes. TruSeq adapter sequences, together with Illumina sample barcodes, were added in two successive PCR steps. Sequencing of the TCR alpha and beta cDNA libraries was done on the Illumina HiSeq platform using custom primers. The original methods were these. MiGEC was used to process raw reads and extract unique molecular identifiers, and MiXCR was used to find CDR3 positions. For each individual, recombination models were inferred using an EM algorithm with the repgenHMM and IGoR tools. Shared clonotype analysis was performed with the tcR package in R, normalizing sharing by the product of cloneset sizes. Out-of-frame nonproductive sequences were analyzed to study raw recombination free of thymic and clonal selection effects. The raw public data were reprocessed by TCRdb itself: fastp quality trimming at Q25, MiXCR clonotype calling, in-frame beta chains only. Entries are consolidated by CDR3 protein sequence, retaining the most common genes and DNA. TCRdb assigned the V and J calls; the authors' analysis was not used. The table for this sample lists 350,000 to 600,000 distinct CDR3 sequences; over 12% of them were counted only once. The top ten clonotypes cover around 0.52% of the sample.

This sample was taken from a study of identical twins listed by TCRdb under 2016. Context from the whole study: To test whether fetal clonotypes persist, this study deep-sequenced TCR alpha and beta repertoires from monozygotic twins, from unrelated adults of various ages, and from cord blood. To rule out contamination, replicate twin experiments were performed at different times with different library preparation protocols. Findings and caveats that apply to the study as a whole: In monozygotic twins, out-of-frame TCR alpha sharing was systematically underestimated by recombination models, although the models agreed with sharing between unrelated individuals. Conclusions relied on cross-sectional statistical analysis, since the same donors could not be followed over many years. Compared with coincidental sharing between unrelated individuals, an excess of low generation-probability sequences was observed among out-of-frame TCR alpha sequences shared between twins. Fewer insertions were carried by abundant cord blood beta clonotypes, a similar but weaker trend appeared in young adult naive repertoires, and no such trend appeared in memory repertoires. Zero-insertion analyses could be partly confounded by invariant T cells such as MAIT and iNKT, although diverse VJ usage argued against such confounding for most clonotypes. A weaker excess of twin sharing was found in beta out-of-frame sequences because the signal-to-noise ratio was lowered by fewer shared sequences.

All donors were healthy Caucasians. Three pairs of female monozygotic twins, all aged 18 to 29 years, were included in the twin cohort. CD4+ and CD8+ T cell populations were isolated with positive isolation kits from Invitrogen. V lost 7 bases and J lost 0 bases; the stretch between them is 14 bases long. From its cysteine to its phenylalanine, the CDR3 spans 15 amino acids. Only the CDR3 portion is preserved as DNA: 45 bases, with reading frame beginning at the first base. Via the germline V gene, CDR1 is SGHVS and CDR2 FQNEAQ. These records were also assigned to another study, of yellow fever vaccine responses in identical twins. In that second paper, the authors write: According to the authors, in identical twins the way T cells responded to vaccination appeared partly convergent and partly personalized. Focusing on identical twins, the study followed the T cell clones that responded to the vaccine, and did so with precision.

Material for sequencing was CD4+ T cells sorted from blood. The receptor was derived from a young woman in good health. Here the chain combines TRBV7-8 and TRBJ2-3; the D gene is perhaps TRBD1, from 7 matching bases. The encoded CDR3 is CASIQGGYSTDTQYF. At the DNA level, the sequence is TGTGCCAGCATTCAGGGGGGTTATAGCACAGATACGCAGTATTTT.